The next 20 T cell receptor beta chains were all read from a single sample in a study of cytomegalovirus exposure and HLA in healthy donors (dated 2017 in TCRdb). Libraries were built with the immunoSEQ multiplex PCR assay. A mixture of 60 forward primers for TCR Vbeta segments and 13 reverse primers for TCR Jbeta segments was used in the multiplex PCR. TCRdb retrieved this table from immuneACCESS and kept in-frame rearrangements only. Not all clones are present; in checked studies, unresolved V genes account for under half, and no reason is known for the remainder. The sample has roughly 120,000 clones on record, more than 70% of them singletons. In total, the top ten clones hold about 16% of the sample. Material for sequencing was PBMCs. The receptors stem from a middle-aged man in good health and CMV-seropositive.

The rearrangement links TRBV27 to TRBJ2-7; D may be TRBD2 (6 bases). The CDR3 extends over 15 amino acids. Germline loops: CDR1 MNHEY, CDR2 SMNVEV (reference sequence). Trimming took 7 bases from V and 9 from J, leaving 25 bases between them. The CDR3, as DNA: TGTGCCAGCAAAATGGAGGGAGGATACTACGGAGGGCAGTACTTC. Translation: CASKMEGGYYGGQYF.

V gene TRBV6-6 combines with J gene TRBJ1-5; a possible D gene is TRBD1 (5 bases). The CDR3 spans 14 residues. V was pared by 7 bases and J by 7 bases, with 17 bases between. Germline CDR1 MNHNY, CDR2 SVGAGI (reference sequence). The chain's CDR3 is CASTLLTDNQPQHF. In DNA, the CDR3 is TGTGCCAGCACCCTCCTGACAGACAACCAGCCCCAGCATTTT.

As DNA, the CDR3 is TGTGCCAGCAGCTCCCTAGGACAGGGGGCGACGGGGGAGCAGTACTTC. It codes for CASSSLGQGATGEQYF. The gene calls are TRBV5-6 and TRBJ2-7; 11 bases map to TRBD1. The junction had 12 bases not matched to a gene; V was cut back by 3 bases and J by 7 bases. The V gene's germline CDR1 is SGHDT and CDR2 YYEEEE. The CDR3 runs 16 residues. Full variable domain (remainder filled in from reference TRBV5-6 and TRBJ2-7): DAGVTQSPTHLIKTRGQQVTLRCSPKSGHDTVSWYQQALGQGPQFIFQYYEEEERQRGNFPDRFSGHQFPNYSSELNVNALLLGDSALYLCASSSLGQGATGEQYFGPGTRLTVT.

This rearrangement joins TRBV11-2 to TRBJ2-7; unclear D gene. The germline V gene encodes CDR1 SGHAT and CDR2 FQNNGV. This CDR3 has 13 residues. The V end lost 0 bases, the J end lost 3 bases, and 6 bases lay between the germline ends. In DNA, the CDR3 is TGTGCCAGCAGCTTAGACAGGTACTACGAGCAGTACTTC. This sequence encodes CASSLDRYYEQYF.

This chain uses TRBV29-1 with TRBJ1-2; D is unresolved. The CDR3 totals 13 residues. CDR1 and CDR2 (germline): SQVTM, ANQGSEA. The germline V and J ends were trimmed by 5 bases and 8 bases, with 18 bases remaining between them. The CDR3 region is CSVSGGLMGGYTF. The DNA of the CDR3 is TGCAGCGTTTCCGGTGGACTCATGGGAGGCTACACCTTC.

The J gene is TRBJ2-3, the V gene TRBV6-5; 12 bases agree with TRBD2. The germline V gene encodes CDR1 MNHEY and CDR2 SVGAGI. The CDR3 totals 15 residues. V lost 7 bases to trimming and J lost 0 bases; unmatched junction nucleotides: 2. The CDR3: CASILAGGSTDTQYF. DNA for the CDR3: TGTGCCAGCATACTAGCGGGAGGCAGCACAGATACGCAGTATTTT.

V and J are TRBV7-9 and TRBJ2-3, with D unclear. Germline CDR1 reads SEHNR; CDR2 reads FQNEAQ (reference sequence). The length of the CDR3 is 12 residues. V lost 5 bases to trimming and J lost 6 bases, with 9 bases between them. The CDR3 spells CASSALYDTQYF. CDR3 DNA sequence: TGTGCCAGCAGCGCTCTATACGATACGCAGTATTTT. The full variable domain, completed using reference TRBV7-9 and TRBJ2-3, is DTGVSQNPRHKITKRGQNVTFRCDPISEHNRLYWYRQTLGQGPEFLTYFQNEAQLEKSRLLSDRFSAERPKGSFSTLEIQRTEQGDSAMYLCASSALYDTQYFGPGTRLTVL.

The CDR3 sequence is CASSLPELAGSEQFF. Here the CDR3 DNA reads TGTGCCAGCAGCCTTCCGGAACTAGCGGGGAGTGAGCAGTTCTTC. The chain links TRBV4-2 to TRBJ2-1; 10 nucleotides match TRBD2. Germline V gives CDR1 LGHNA, CDR2 YNFKEQ. This CDR3 has 15 amino acids. J was trimmed by 9 bases and V by 4 bases; bases with no gene match: 9.

This sequence joins TRBV25-1 and TRBJ2-2; 10 bases align to TRBD1. CDR1 is MGHDK, CDR2 SYGVNS, per germline. The V segment lost 8 bases and the J segment 3 bases; nucleotides outside the gene matches: 6. The CDR3 has 15 residues. The CDR3 DNA is TGTGCCAGCGCCGAGGGGACAGGGGACACCGGGGAGCTGTTTTTT. It yields the protein CASAEGTGDTGELFF.

The V and J genes are TRBV11-2 and TRBJ2-7, with a weak D call TRBD1 (6 bases). Trimming stripped 2 bases from V and 1 base from J, with 12 bases between. The CDR3 runs to 15 residues. CDR1 is SGHAT, CDR2 FQNNGV, per germline. CDR3 protein: CASSLTGKWSYEQYF. The CDR3 DNA reads TGTGCCAGCAGCTTAACAGGGAAGTGGTCCTACGAGCAGTACTTC.

V and J are TRBV18 and TRBJ1-2, with 8 bases fitting TRBD1. Germline lookup yields CDR1 KGHSH and CDR2 LQKENI. This CDR3 is 14 amino acids long. The V gene end was trimmed by 0 bases and the J gene end by 8 bases; junction bases not matched to a gene: 5. The CDR3: CASSPPRDRPGYTF. The CDR3, as DNA: TGTGCCAGCTCACCACCCCGGGACAGGCCCGGCTACACCTTC.

This chain joins TRBV5-6 and TRBJ1-6; 8 nucleotides line up with TRBD1. The ends lost 1 base at V and 7 bases at J; junction bases unmatched: 4. This CDR3 has 15 amino acids. Germline CDR1 reads SGHDT; CDR2 reads YYEEEE. The CDR3 sequence: CASSLWQGANSPLHF. Here the CDR3 DNA reads TGTGCCAGCAGCTTGTGGCAGGGGGCGAATTCACCCCTCCACTTT.

The chain has TRBV19 and TRBJ1-6; TRBD1 matches at 7 bases. CDR1 and CDR2 from the germline V gene are LNHDA and SQIVND (reference sequence). There are 15 residues in the CDR3. Germline trimming cut 7 bases from V and 5 bases from J; bases unmatched to any gene: 8. As DNA, the CDR3 is TGTGCCAGTAAGCTAGACAGGGCCGATAATTCACCCCTCCACTTT. Its protein product is CASKLDRADNSPLHF.

The chain is built from TRBV28 and TRBJ1-3; 9 bases line up with TRBD1. V lost 1 base to trimming and J lost 8 bases; unmatched junction nucleotides: 3. CDR1 and CDR2 from the germline V gene are MDHEN and SYDVKM. This CDR3 contains 14 residues. Here the CDR3 DNA reads TGTGCCAGCAGTTTATCGGACAGGGGTCACACCATATATTTT. It specifies CASSLSDRGHTIYF.

The rearrangement joins TRBV28 to TRBJ1-2, with 7 bases identical to TRBD1. The length of the CDR3 is 14 residues. Trimming cost V 4 bases and J 6 bases; bases outside gene matches: 8. The germline V gene encodes CDR1 MDHEN and CDR2 SYDVKM. As DNA, the CDR3 is TGTGCCAGCAGTTACAGGGGAATAATGCATGGCTACACCTTC. It codes for CASSYRGIMHGYTF.

In this sample, this clone turned up once. The rearrangement joins TRBV19 to TRBJ1-2; maybe TRBD1 (5 bases). Between the trimmed V and J ends, which lost 6 bases and 2 bases, there was a span of 13 bases. From germline, CDR1 is LNHDA and CDR2 SQIVND (reference sequence). CDR3 size: 14 residues. The CDR3 is CASRSGRKNYGYTF. As DNA, the CDR3 is TGTGCCAGTAGGTCAGGGAGGAAGAACTATGGCTACACCTTC.

This clone appeared a single time. The V and J genes are TRBV12-5 and TRBJ2-3, with D perhaps matching TRBD2 (6 bases). CDR1 LGHNT and CDR2 FRNRAP come from the germline V gene. This CDR3 has 14 amino acids. Trimming pared 9 bases from V and 0 bases from J, leaving 13 bases between. Here the CDR3 DNA reads TGTGCTAGCGCGTGGAGGGAAAGCACAGATACGCAGTATTTT. Its protein is CASAWRESTDTQYF. The whole variable domain, remainder taken from reference TRBV12-5 and TRBJ2-3, is DARVTQTPRHKVTEMGQEVTMRCQPILGHNTVFWYRQTMMQGLELLAYFRNRAPLDDSGMPKDRFSAEMPDATLATLKIQPSEPRDSAVYFCASAWRESTDTQYFGPGTRLTVL.

This clone was seen more than once but under ten times. The chain has TRBV5-6 and TRBJ1-5, with TRBD1 matching over 8 bases. J gave up 2 bases and V 4 bases, and 8 bases lay outside the gene matches. CDR1 is SGHDT, CDR2 YYEEEE, per germline. The CDR3 runs 16 residues. This CDR3 reads CASSLQGAWGNQPQHF. The CDR3 DNA reads TGTGCCAGCAGCCTGCAGGGGGCGTGGGGCAATCAGCCCCAGCATTTT.

The rearrangement uses TRBV9 and TRBJ2-7; D is unresolved. CDR1 and CDR2 (germline): SGDLS, YYNGEE. The CDR3 is 13 amino acids. V was pared by 0 bases and J by 5 bases, with 9 bases between. CDR3 coding DNA: TGTGCCAGCAGCGTAGCGGTACGGGACGAGCAGTACTTC. Protein: CASSVAVRDEQYF.

This clone was seen more than once but under ten times. This chain links TRBV11-2 with TRBJ2-7, with a tentative D call TRBD2 (6 bases). This CDR3 contains 14 residues. Germline V gene sequence: CDR1 SGHAT, CDR2 FQNNGV. The V end lost 4 bases, the J end lost 2 bases, and 12 bases lay between the germline ends. The CDR3 bases are TGTGCCAGCAGCTGGGGACTCACCGCCTACGAGCAGTACTTC. It codes for CASSWGLTAYEQYF.